The text below deals with one T cell receptor (beta chain). Ages ranged from roughly 18 to 95 years, with residence in some 25 US areas. Each participant's cohort was designated according to participant-reported clinical history. Some clones are missing from TCRdb's copy, which holds only in-frame ones; the method was immunoSEQ multiplex PCR. The repertoire holds 200,000 or so clones, 89% seen once, with roughly 8.1% in the top ten. These data are taken from a study of blood T cell repertoires in COVID-19. Study as a whole: Both acute and convalescent COVID-19 samples were obtained from the United States, Italy and Spain. Sources were T cells, B-cell-depleted T cells, or PBMCs; the material itself was cDNA or gDNA.

V lost 1 base and J lost 8, with 15 bases in between. The CDR3 runs 15 residues. Germline V lookup: CDR1 LGHDT, CDR2 YNNKEL (reference sequence). Sequences were obtained from PBMCs or T cells enriched from blood (not recorded which). This sequence originates from a woman younger than 35 who had recovered from COVID-19. J is TRBJ2-1 and V is TRBV3-1 (or the pseudogene TRBV3-2), with TRBD2 as a possible D gene (6 bases). Written as DNA, the CDR3 is TGTGCCAGCAGCCAAGTCTTAGGCCCGGGGGATGAGCAGTTCTTC. Protein product: CASSQVLGPGDEQFF.